These 30 T cell receptor beta chains originate from one sample sequenced in a study of control samples from healthy donors and cancer patients. The table came from immunoSEQ multiplex PCR; TCRdb's copy has only in-frame clones and leaves some out. The repertoire includes 100,000 or so clones, less than 90% of them detected once, and about 18% sits in the top ten. The sequenced sample was blood. These receptors all stem from a woman aged 45-59 years in good health.

This chain links TRBV10-2 with TRBJ2-2; no firm D call. The CDR3 runs to 12 residues. Germline values: CDR1 WSHSY, CDR2 SAAADI. Deletions cut 5 bases from V and 6 bases from J, with 7 bases between. In DNA form, the CDR3 reads TGCGCCAGCAGTACGGTGCCCGGGGAGCTGTTTTTT. This encodes CASSTVPGELFF.

The rearrangement links TRBV6-2 or TRBV6-3 to TRBJ2-7; 9 nucleotides align to TRBD1. Germline V CDR1 and CDR2: MNHEY, SVGEGT. The CDR3 runs to 15 residues. V lost 6 bases to trimming and J lost 2 bases; unmatched junction nucleotides: 8. CDR3 nucleotides: TGTGCCAGCAGCCCGGGACAGGGATTCACCTACGAGCAGTACGTC. Encoded protein: CASSPGQGFTYEQYV.

This clone came up a few times. The gene calls are TRBV7-3 and TRBJ1-2; tentatively, D is TRBD1 (5 bases). The V gene lost 5 bases and the J gene lost 7 bases, with 17 bases spanning the gap. CDR3 length: 14 residues. Germline CDR1 is SGHTA and CDR2 is FQGTGA. The CDR3 protein is CASSVGPWGGGYTF. The CDR3 DNA follows: TGTGCCAGCAGCGTGGGACCCTGGGGAGGTGGCTACACCTTC.

A few counts support this clone. The V call is TRBV19, the J call TRBJ1-6; D uncertain. CDR3 length equals 12 residues. The germline CDR1 and CDR2 sequences are LNHDA and SQIVND (reference sequence). Trimming cost V 5 bases and J 11 bases, with 10 bases left between them. Here the CDR3 DNA reads TGTGCCAGTAGTCGTACTGAGCCACCCCTCCACTTT. Protein product: CASSRTEPPLHF.

The chain carries TRBV5-4 and TRBJ1-2, with TRBD1 as a possible D gene (6 bases). The CDR3 is 15 amino acids. Per the germline V gene, CDR1 is SGHNT and CDR2 is YYREEE (reference sequence). Trimming cost V 2 bases and J 4 bases, with 15 bases left between them. CDR3 DNA sequence: TGTGCCAGCAGCTTCTTTGGACAGCGGACCTATGGCTACACCTTC. Translated: CASSFFGQRTYGYTF.

V gene TRBV5-6 combines with J gene TRBJ2-6; D ambiguous. Between the trimmed V and J ends, which lost 2 bases and 2 bases, there was a span of 5 bases. CDR3 length: 14 residues. Germline V gene lookup returns CDR1 SGHDT and CDR2 YYEEEE. DNA of the CDR3: TGTGCCAGCAGCTTTTTTGCTGGGGCCAACGTCCTGACTTTC. Translating it yields CASSFFAGANVLTF. Using reference TRBV5-6 and TRBJ2-6 for the parts outside the CDR3, the full variable domain is DAGVTQSPTHLIKTRGQQVTLRCSPKSGHDTVSWYQQALGQGPQFIFQYYEEEERQRGNFPDRFSGHQFPNYSSELNVNALLLGDSALYLCASSFFAGANVLTFGAGSRLTVL.

The chain joins TRBV6-2 or TRBV6-3 to TRBJ2-1; D is ambiguous. The germline gives CDR1 MNHEY, CDR2 SVGEGT. The CDR3 extends over 13 amino acids. Trimming stripped 5 bases from V and 6 bases from J, with 11 bases between. This CDR3 is CASSPSPVNEQFF. The CDR3 DNA reads TGTGCCAGCAGTCCCTCCCCGGTCAATGAGCAGTTCTTC.

The V call is TRBV6-5, the J call TRBJ1-5, with TRBD1 matching over 7 bases. V shed 5 bases, J shed 9 bases, and the junction held 7 bases outside the gene matches. Germline CDR1 MNHEY, CDR2 SVGAGI. This CDR3 has 13 amino acids. CDR3 sequence reads: CASSTYRGGPQHF. In nucleotides, the CDR3 is TGTGCCAGCAGTACTTACAGGGGAGGGCCCCAGCATTTT.

CDR3 in DNA: TGTGCCAGTAGTCCCCGGGACAAAGGGGATACGCAGTATTTT. Residues: CASSPRDKGDTQYF. The chain recombines TRBV19 with TRBJ2-3, with TRBD1 as a possible D gene (6 bases). The CDR3 is 14 amino acids. Trimming cost V 5 bases and J 6 bases, with 15 bases left between them. The V gene's germline CDR1 is LNHDA and CDR2 SQIVND (reference sequence).

This clone appeared a single time. The rearrangement links TRBV5-5 to TRBJ1-1; no clear D. The CDR3 extends over 12 amino acids. Germline lookup yields CDR1 SGHKS and CDR2 YYEKEE (reference sequence). The ends were cut back, 2 bases at V and 8 bases at J, with 10 bases in the middle. CDR3 amino acids: CASSLTQKEAFF. As DNA, the CDR3 is TGTGCCAGCAGCTTAACCCAGAAGGAAGCTTTCTTT.

The genes are TRBV30 and TRBJ2-2; D remains unclear. Looked up from germline, CDR1 is GTSNPN and CDR2 is SVGIG (reference sequence). Trimming shortened V by 4 bases and J by 2 bases, and 14 bases separated the two germline ends. The CDR3 extends over 15 amino acids. The DNA of the CDR3 is TGTGCCTGGACTTTAGGCAGAGGAAACACCGGGGAGCTGTTTTTT. It is translated as CAWTLGRGNTGELFF. The variable domain in full, completed from reference TRBV30 and TRBJ2-2, reads SQTIHQWPATLVQPVGSPLSLECTVEGTSNPNLYWYRQAAGRGLQLLFYSVGIGQISSEVPQNLSASRPQDRQFILSSKKLLLSDSGFYLCAWTLGRGNTGELFFGEGSRLTVL.

The J gene is TRBJ1-2, the V gene TRBV30; possibly TRBD1 for D (5 bases). Deletions cut 2 bases from V and 8 bases from J, with 15 bases between. Per germline, CDR1 GTSNPN and CDR2 SVGIG (reference sequence). CDR3 length: 13 amino acids. CDR3 in DNA: TGTGCCTGGAGTCCCCAGGGTCTCTACGGCTACACCTTC. Protein product: CAWSPQGLYGYTF.

V usage is TRBV30 and J usage is TRBJ1-5; no clear D gene. The CDR3 spans 14 residues. The V and J ends lost 1 base and 5 bases respectively, with 12 bases between them. Germline V gene data show CDR1 as GTSNPN and CDR2 as SVGIG (reference sequence). CDR3 in DNA: TGTGCCTGGAGTGCTAATGCGGGAGATCAGCCCCAGCATTTT. Amino acid sequence: CAWSANAGDQPQHF.

This sequence joins TRBV14 and TRBJ2-3; TRBD2 agrees at 13 bases. Germline V lookup: CDR1 SGHDN, CDR2 FVKESK. The CDR3 runs 19 residues. The ends lost 5 bases at V and 0 bases at J; junction bases unmatched: 11. The CDR3 region is CASSGGLAGVVASTDTQYF. The CDR3 DNA follows: TGTGCCAGCAGCGGAGGACTAGCGGGAGTCGTCGCGAGCACAGATACGCAGTATTTT. The full variable domain, its missing parts supplied by reference TRBV14 and TRBJ2-3, is EAGVTQFPSHSVIEKGQTVTLRCDPISGHDNLYWYRRVMGKEIKFLLHFVKESKQDESGMPNNRFLAERTGGTYSTLKVQPAELEDSGVYFCASSGGLAGVVASTDTQYFGPGTRLTVL.

This sequence joins TRBV4-3 and TRBJ1-2, with TRBD1 as a possible D gene (6 bases). V shed 4 bases and J shed 2 bases, with 8 bases lying between them. CDR3 length: 13 residues. Germline loops: CDR1 LGHNA, CDR2 YSLEER. The CDR3 nucleotides read TGCGCCAGCAGCCGGGACAAGAACTATGGCTACACCTTC. This translates into CASSRDKNYGYTF.

This clone showed up just a few times. The V gene is TRBV29-1, the J gene TRBJ1-2, with a weak D call TRBD1 (5 bases). V dropped 1 base and J dropped 5 bases, with 17 bases sitting between them. The CDR3 runs 15 residues. CDR1 is SQVTM and CDR2 is ANQGSEA in the germline V gene. CDR3 nucleotides: TGCAGCGTTGAAGGGGTCGGGGACTATCAGTATGGCTACACCTTC. This translates into CSVEGVGDYQYGYTF.

The chain combines TRBV23-1 with TRBJ2-3, with 13 bases lining up with TRBD2. TRBV23-1 is flagged as an ORF with uncertain function. The V gene end was trimmed by 7 bases and the J gene end by 8 bases; junction bases not matched to a gene: 30. This CDR3 spans 22 amino acids. The chain's CDR3 is CASNSPPAGLAGARLHTGTQYF. CDR3 nucleotides: TGCGCCAGCAACAGCCCCCCCGCCGGACTAGCGGGGGCGCGTCTACACACTGGTACGCAGTATTTT.

The genes are TRBV9 and TRBJ2-7; 9 bases match TRBD1. With 2 bases clipped from V and 3 bases from J, the junction kept 3 bases outside the gene matches. Per the germline V gene, CDR1 is SGDLS and CDR2 is YYNGEE. CDR3 size: 14 residues. The CDR3 is CASSVGQGFYEQYF. The CDR3 DNA reads TGTGCCAGCAGCGTCGGACAGGGGTTCTACGAGCAGTACTTC.

This chain links TRBV2 with TRBJ1-1; possible D gene TRBD1, 6 bases. The CDR3 consists of 16 residues. Trimming removed 0 bases at V and 2 bases at J, with 13 bases between. Germline-derived CDR1 and CDR2 are SNHLY and FYNNEI. The CDR3 region is CASSEAGGAGNTEAFF. The CDR3 DNA reads TGTGCCAGCAGTGAAGCGGGGGGCGCGGGTAACACTGAAGCTTTCTTT.

This clone was observed a single time. The chain recombines TRBV19 with TRBJ1-2; a possible D gene is TRBD1 (5 bases). V gave up 4 bases and J gave up 1 base, with 19 bases separating them. Germline CDR1 reads LNHDA; CDR2 reads SQIVND (reference sequence). The CDR3 totals 17 residues. CDR3 sequence reads: CASSTGSGGASNYGYTF. CDR3 sequence (DNA): TGTGCCAGTAGTACTGGCAGTGGCGGGGCCAGTAACTATGGCTACACCTTC.

The CDR3 protein is CATTILGVSYEQYF. The DNA for the CDR3 is TGTGCCACCACCATCCTCGGGGTCTCCTACGAGCAGTACTTC. The chain carries TRBV6-5 and TRBJ2-7; the D gene is possibly TRBD2 (5 bases). This CDR3 region has 14 residues. Germline CDR1 MNHEY, CDR2 SVGAGI. The germline V and J ends were trimmed by 10 bases and 0 bases, with 16 bases remaining between them.

This clone appeared a single time. This chain connects TRBV24-1 to TRBJ1-2; TRBD1 aligns across 8 bases. From germline, CDR1 is KGHDR and CDR2 SFDVKD. The CDR3 sequence is 14 residues long. Trimming at V came to 4 bases and at J to 4 bases, leaving 4 bases not matched to a gene. The DNA of the CDR3 is TGTGCCACCAGTGAACAGGGGGGGGCCTATGGCTACACCTTC. It specifies CATSEQGGAYGYTF.

The chain links TRBV29-1 to TRBJ2-5; unclear D gene. V gave up 4 bases and J gave up 6 bases, with 6 bases separating them. Germline CDR1 is SQVTM and CDR2 is ANQGSEA. The CDR3 is 10 amino acids. The DNA for the CDR3 is TGCAGCGTTGTCCATCAGACCCAGTACTTC. Protein: CSVVHQTQYF.

The chain links TRBV30 to TRBJ2-1; D is possibly TRBD2 (5 bases). Looked up from germline, CDR1 is GTSNPN and CDR2 is SVGIG (reference sequence). V shed 5 bases and J shed 8 bases, with 19 bases lying between them. The CDR3 is 14 amino acids. The CDR3 protein is CAWGRLASVDEQFF. Here the CDR3 DNA reads TGTGCCTGGGGCCGGCTAGCCTCGGTAGATGAGCAGTTCTTC.

The V call is TRBV11-3, the J call TRBJ2-1, with 8 bases aligning to TRBD1. Germline V gene data show CDR1 as SGHNT and CDR2 as YENEEA. The V gene end was trimmed by 5 bases and the J gene end by 9 bases; junction bases not matched to a gene: 6. The CDR3 has 13 residues. CDR3 coding DNA: TGTGCCAGCAGCATGACAGGGGTGGTTGAGCAGTTCTTC. Its translation: CASSMTGVVEQFF.

This clone has a single count. The chain links TRBV23-1 to TRBJ1-5; a weak D match, TRBD1 (6 bases). TRBV23-1 is designated an ORF whose function remains uncertain. The CDR3 is made up of 15 amino acids. V was pared by 4 bases and J by 0 bases, with 10 bases between. The CDR3 bases are TGCGCCAGCAGTCTTCCGGGGGCTAGCAATCAGCCCCAGCATTTT. Encoded protein: CASSLPGASNQPQHF.

V gene TRBV19 combines with J gene TRBJ2-1, with a tentative D call TRBD1 (5 bases). V lost 4 bases and J 8 bases, leaving 21 bases between the germline ends. CDR1 LNHDA and CDR2 SQIVND come from the germline V gene (reference sequence). The CDR3 has 16 amino acids. CDR3 nucleotide sequence: TGTGCCAGTAGTAGCCCCCTCGGACAAGGGAATGATGAGCAGTTCTTC. This translates into CASSSPLGQGNDEQFF.

The CDR3 DNA follows: TGTGCCAGCTCACCGTCTAGCGGGGGCCCCGTAGATACGCAGTATTTT. It specifies CASSPSSGGPVDTQYF. The chain employs TRBV18 and TRBJ2-3; 10 nucleotides agree with TRBD2. The germline CDR1 and CDR2 sequences are KGHSH and LQKENI. This CDR3 has 16 amino acids. The junction had 8 bases not matched to a gene; V was cut back by 3 bases and J by 5 bases.

V is TRBV14 and J is TRBJ1-2, with D hard to call. Germline assignment: CDR1 SGHDN and CDR2 FVKESK. V lost 3 bases to trimming and J lost 3 bases, with 8 bases between them. The CDR3 totals 13 residues. The CDR3 loop reads CASSQMGYYGYTF. Written as DNA, the CDR3 is TGTGCCAGCAGCCAGATGGGTTACTATGGCTACACCTTC.

The chain uses TRBV7-9 and TRBJ2-5; 9 nucleotides agree with TRBD2. V shed 5 bases, J shed 3 bases, and the junction held 1 base outside the gene matches. The germline gives CDR1 SEHNR, CDR2 FQNEAQ (reference sequence). The CDR3 consists of 13 residues. The CDR3 DNA reads TGTGCCAGCAGCCCTAGCGGGGAAGAGACCCAGTACTTC. Its translation is CASSPSGEETQYF.